Listed below are T cell receptor beta chains from one sample, sequenced in a study of OX40 agonist ivuxolimab in advanced cancers. Repertoires were generated with immunoSEQ multiplex PCR, while TCRdb's copy carries only in-frame clones and drops some. Here the sample spans 100,000 or so clones, about four fifths being singletons. The sample consisted of CD4+ or CD8+ T cells sorted from blood, taken in a trial of the OX40 agonist ivuxolimab. These TCRs come from an adult with an advanced solid tumor such as melanoma, head and neck, liver or kidney cancer. Each CDR3 is given with its conserved first and last residue. Clone size is stated in some rows and not others, as once, few, many or a class when expanded.

v_call,clone_size,cdr3_aa
TRBV6-1,many,CASRGPRNEQYF
TRBV5-6,NA,CASSRQGATYEQYF
TRBV7-2,NA,CASSLVGANQPQHF
TRBV6-5,NA,CASSSRDNYGYTF
TRBV19,once,CASSIVTGNTEAFF
TRBV28,few,CASSFSGYQETQYF
TRBV10-3,NA,CAIRAGGASNQPQHF
TRBV9,NA,CASSAHGQGVPYEQYF
TRBV23-1,NA,CASSHRLICDRRQAPSSYTF
TRBV7-6,once,CASSLWDGNSGNTIYF
TRBV11-2,NA,CASSRGTHLDNEQFF
TRBV19,NA,CASSISRAENSPLHF
TRBV6-5,NA,CASSYAGGANTGELFF
TRBV30,NA,CAWRTSGGMIEQFF
TRBV2,NA,CASSGKTANSEQYF
TRBV7-8,NA,CASSPWTLTSSYEQYF
TRBV6-1,NA,CASSESHRNTEAFF
TRBV7-9,once,CASSLAQGWVREKLFF
TRBV6-1,NA,CAINTGTQINYGYTF
TRBV19,NA,CASSVAGGSTDTQYF
TRBV15,NA,CATSGRAAANEKLFF
TRBV7-9,NA,CASRASGQNFYGYTF
TRBV7-2,NA,CASSLIDSSYNEQFF
TRBV6-5,NA,CASSSSGTPNYGYTF
TRBV7-9,NA,CASSLAVFGGINQPQHF
TRBV7-9,NA,CASTPGGAIPEQFF
TRBV19,once,CASSIWGSGNTIYF
TRBV12-5,once,CASGLPGKTGQYF
TRBV15,NA,CATSRTGNEKLFF
TRBV7-2,NA,CASSLMGREQPQHF
TRBV6-4,NA,CASSDWTSGNYEQYF
TRBV5-6,NA,CASSMWGLAAVLEQYF
TRBV10-1,NA,CASSDGGTSGRNEQFF
TRBV7-9,NA,CASSLKNRVFDEQYF
TRBV29-1,NA,CSVGEAEQYF
TRBV5-8,NA,CASSLAGPYEQYF
TRBV7-9,NA,CASSLGTGPVGSNQPQHF
TRBV27,NA,CASSFRRESGEQFF
TRBV5-1,NA,CASSLEDEKLFF
TRBV9,NA,CASSVAGGSSGANVLTF
TRBV4-3,NA,CASSRVQGEAFF
TRBV29-1,NA,CSVFGRADNEQFF
TRBV11-2,few,CASGQRIYGYTF
TRBV9,NA,CASSVGGTVNTEAFF
TRBV4-2,NA,CASSSLGAEQYF
TRBV6-6,NA,CASSYQGDRYEQYF
TRBV27,few,CASSLSGLGNQPQHF
TRBV7-8,NA,CASSLSRERGDTGELFF
TRBV7-2,NA,CASSTRHLGGIQYF
TRBV5-6,once,CASSFPGTDQPQHF
TRBV6-1,NA,CASSPVPSGSNEQFF
TRBV29-1,once,CSVESPGRNQETQYF
TRBV19,NA,CASSIDGTNTEAFF